The 10 T cell receptor beta chains given below trace back to one sample, sequenced in a study of cytomegalovirus exposure and HLA in healthy donors. Researchers ran the PCR with 60 Vbeta and 13 Jbeta primers. Some clones are missing from TCRdb's copy, which holds only in-frame ones; the method was immunoSEQ multiplex PCR. The data hold 150,000 to 200,000 clones, with approximately 84% observed a single time. Input material: PBMCs. These TCRs come from a young man in good health and CMV-seronegative.

This chain connects TRBV18 to TRBJ2-3; TRBD1 aligns across 10 bases. With 6 bases clipped from V and 1 base from J, the junction kept 4 bases outside the gene matches. Germline CDR1 KGHSH, CDR2 LQKENI. The CDR3 has 15 residues. The CDR3 region is CASSPGTGGTDTQYF. Here the CDR3 DNA reads TGTGCCAGCTCTCCCGGGACAGGGGGCACAGATACGCAGTATTTT.

The CDR3 DNA is TGTGCCAGCAGCTCCGCTTACCTGGGGGCCGATACCTACGAGCAGTACTTC. Its protein product is CASSSAYLGADTYEQYF. V gene TRBV7-6 combines with J gene TRBJ2-7; D might be TRBD1 (6 bases). V gave up 4 bases and J gave up 2 bases, with 21 bases separating them. The CDR3 runs 17 residues. From germline, CDR1 is SGHVS and CDR2 FNYEAQ. Combining the CDR3 with reference TRBV7-6 and TRBJ2-7 gives the whole variable domain GAGVSQSPRYKVTKRGQDVALRCDPISGHVSLYWYRQALGQGPEFLTYFNYEAQQDKSGLPNDRFSAERPEGSISTLTIQRTEQRDSAMYRCASSSAYLGADTYEQYFGPGTRLTVT.

The chain employs TRBV6-5 and TRBJ1-4; possibly TRBD1 for D (6 bases). Germline V gene sequence: CDR1 MNHEY, CDR2 SVGAGI. V lost 0 bases to trimming and J lost 6 bases, with 11 bases between them. The CDR3 is made up of 15 amino acids. CDR3 DNA: TGTGCCAGCAGTTACTCGGGGGGGCTCCATGAAAAACTGTTTTTT. Translation gives CASSYSGGLHEKLFF.

Worth noting for this clone: The sample has other DNA sequences that encode this CDR3 too. The chain recombines TRBV4-1 with TRBJ2-7, with D tentatively TRBD1 (6 bases). CDR1 MGHRA and CDR2 YSYEKL come from the germline V gene. The CDR3 spans 16 residues. The germline V and J ends were trimmed by 1 base and 4 bases, with 17 bases remaining between them. CDR3 sequence reads: CASSQVGEAGAYEQYF. CDR3 bases: TGCGCCAGCAGCCAAGTTGGAGAAGCAGGGGCATACGAGCAGTACTTC.

The V call is TRBV18, the J call TRBJ2-4, with D possibly matching TRBD2 (5 bases). V was shortened by 1 base and J by 3 bases, with 13 bases between the two germline ends. Germline CDR1 KGHSH, CDR2 LQKENI. The CDR3 extends over 16 amino acids. CDR3 nucleotides: TGTGCCAGCTCACCACTCGGGGTCAGCCACAAAAACATTCAGTACTTC. Amino acids: CASSPLGVSHKNIQYF.

As for this clone: Other DNA sequences in the sample encode the same CDR3. The rearrangement joins TRBV5-1 to TRBJ1-5; 7 nucleotides agree with TRBD1. Per the germline V gene, CDR1 is SGHRS and CDR2 is YFSETQ. Trimming cost V 0 bases and J 0 bases; bases outside gene matches: 0. The CDR3 sequence is 15 residues long. CDR3 in DNA: TGCGCCAGCAGCTTGGGACAGGGTAGCAATCAGCCCCAGCATTTT. The encoded protein is CASSLGQGSNQPQHF.

CDR3 DNA: TGTGCCAGCAGTCAGGGTGGGCCTAACTATGGCTACACCTTC. Residues: CASSQGGPNYGYTF. This chain joins TRBV2 and TRBJ1-2; D is possibly TRBD1 (5 bases). Germline assignment: CDR1 SNHLY and CDR2 FYNNEI. CDR3 length: 14 amino acids. V lost 5 bases and J 0 bases, leaving 10 bases between the germline ends.

The chain carries TRBV6-4 and TRBJ1-6, with D maybe TRBD1 (6 bases). Germline CDR1 MRHNA, CDR2 SNTAGT. V lost 0 bases and J lost 9, with 12 bases in between. The CDR3 consists of 15 residues. CDR3 DNA sequence: TGTGCCAGCAGTGACTCGGGGCTCAGGGGTTCACCCCTCCACTTT. Its protein product is CASSDSGLRGSPLHF.

The CDR3 protein is CASSNWPPGHLSSYEQYF. The CDR3 DNA is TGTGCCAGCAGCAACTGGCCTCCGGGACACCTAAGCTCCTACGAGCAGTACTTC. The genes are TRBV21-1 and TRBJ2-7; TRBD1, the table's D call, lacks a check against the DNA. TRBV21-1 is annotated as a pseudogene. The CDR3 is 18 residues long.

The chain is built from TRBV21-1 and TRBJ1-6; the table's TRBD1 call for D was not verified on the DNA. TRBV21-1 is described as a pseudogene. The CDR3 is 14 amino acids. The chain's CDR3 is CASTDRGDNSPLHF. CDR3 DNA sequence: TGTGCCAGCACCGACAGGGGGGATAATTCACCCCTCCACTTT.